This is a list of T cell receptor beta chains from one sample in a study of cytomegalovirus exposure and HLA in healthy donors. TCRdb keeps only in-frame clones here, not all; method: immunoSEQ multiplex PCR. The table shows 130,000 to 150,000 clones, with roughly 79% occurring only once. The sample taken for sequencing was PBMCs. These receptors all come from a male donor in good health and CMV-seronegative. Both conserved end residues are part of each CDR3. The order of the fields is V gene, clone size, J gene, D gene, CDR3 DNA, CDR3 protein. A D gene is named only where the DNA matches it firmly. Clone size is given for some rows only: seen once, a few or many times, or a class if the clone is expanded.

TRBV6-1	-	TRBJ1-5	-	TGTGCCAGCATCTTTGACGGGGTTAGCAATCAGCCCCAGCATTTT	CASIFDGVSNQPQHF
TRBV30	few	TRBJ1-1	-	TGTGCCTGGAGCGCACCCGAGACAGGGAACACTGAAGCTTTCTTT	CAWSAPETGNTEAFF
TRBV6-6	once	TRBJ2-1	-	TGTGCCAGCAGTTACTTGCGCCCCTCCTACAATGAGCAGTTCTTC	CASSYLRPSYNEQFF
TRBV7-9	-	TRBJ2-1	TRBD2	TGTGCCAGCAGCTTAGCCGAGACTAGCGGGGGGGCACACAATGAGCAGTTCTTC	CASSLAETSGGAHNEQFF
TRBV30	-	TRBJ2-5	-	TGTGCCTGGAGTGTATTGCGGGGACCCGGGGAGACCCAGTACTTC	CAWSVLRGPGETQYF
TRBV6-6	-	TRBJ2-5	-	TGTGCCAGCAGTTACTCCGATACTCGGGAGACCCAGTACTTC	CASSYSDTRETQYF
TRBV6-5	-	TRBJ1-2	TRBD1	TGTGCCAGCAGTTATCGGGACAGGAGCTATGGCTACACCTTC	CASSYRDRSYGYTF
TRBV7-6	-	TRBJ2-7	TRBD2	TGTGCCAGCAGCCCCTTTTCGGGAGGGTACGAGCAGTACTTC	CASSPFSGGYEQYF
TRBV9	-	TRBJ1-2	-	TGTGCCAGCAGCGAGAGGGTCGGGTATTCGGGCTATGGCTACACCTTC	CASSERVGYSGYGYTF
TRBV5-6	-	TRBJ2-7	-	TGTGCCAGCAGCTTCGTTACCAGGGGCCCCTACGAGCAGTACTTC	CASSFVTRGPYEQYF
TRBV11-2	few	TRBJ2-3	TRBD2	TGTGCCAGCAGCCAAATACAGCGGGAGGGCCCTCGGACGCAGTATTTT	CASSQIQREGPRTQYF
TRBV15	-	TRBJ2-7	TRBD2	TGTGCCACCAGCAGAGATCGGCGGGAGGTCCACGAGCAGTACTTC	CATSRDRREVHEQYF
TRBV7-2	-	TRBJ1-1	-	TGTGCCAGCAGCTTCCAGGGTGACACTGAAGCTTTCTTT	CASSFQGDTEAFF
TRBV9	-	TRBJ2-7	TRBD2	TGTGCCAGCAGCTTGTTAGCGGGACACTCCTACGAGCAGTACTTC	CASSLLAGHSYEQYF
TRBV4-1	-	TRBJ2-7	TRBD1	TGCGCCAGCAGGCCCGGGACAGGGATCTCCTACGAGCAGTACTTC	CASRPGTGISYEQYF
TRBV19	-	TRBJ2-3	-	TGTGCCAGTAGTATGGCGGGAATTGCAGATACGCAGTATTTT	CASSMAGIADTQYF
TRBV30	-	TRBJ1-4	TRBD1	TGTGCCTGGAGGAGGACAGGGTCAAATGAAAAACTGTTTTTT	CAWRRTGSNEKLFF
TRBV4-3	few	TRBJ1-1	-	TGCGCCAGCAGCCTAACGCAGGGCACTGAAGCTTTCTTT	CASSLTQGTEAFF
TRBV29-1	-	TRBJ2-2	TRBD2	TGCAGCGTTGGGGCTAGCGGGAGCGGGGAGCTGTTTTTT	CSVGASGSGELFF
TRBV19	-	TRBJ1-2	TRBD1	TGTGCCAGTAGTTCACGGACAGGGCTATATGGCTACACCTTC	CASSSRTGLYGYTF